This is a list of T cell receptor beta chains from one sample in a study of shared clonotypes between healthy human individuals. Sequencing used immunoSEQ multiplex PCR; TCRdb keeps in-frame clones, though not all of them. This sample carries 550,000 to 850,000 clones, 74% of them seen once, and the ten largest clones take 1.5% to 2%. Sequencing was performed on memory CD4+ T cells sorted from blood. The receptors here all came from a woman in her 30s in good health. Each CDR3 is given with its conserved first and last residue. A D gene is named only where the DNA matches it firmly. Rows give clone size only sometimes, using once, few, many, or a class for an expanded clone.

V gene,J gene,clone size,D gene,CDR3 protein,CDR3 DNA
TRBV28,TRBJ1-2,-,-,CASSIPVGFGGYTF,TGTGCCAGCAGTATCCCAGTGGGGTTTGGTGGCTACACCTTC
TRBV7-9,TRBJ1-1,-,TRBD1,CASSLRGRTGGRGTEAFF,TGTGCCAGCAGCTTGAGGGGTCGGACAGGGGGCCGAGGGACTGAAGCTTTCTTT
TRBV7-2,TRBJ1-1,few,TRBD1,CASSIQGIEAFF,TGTGCCAGCAGCATACAGGGGATTGAAGCTTTCTTT
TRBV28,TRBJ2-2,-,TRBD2,CASSFPGLAGGRVTGELFF,TGTGCCAGCAGTTTCCCTGGACTAGCGGGAGGGCGCGTCACCGGGGAGCTGTTTTTT
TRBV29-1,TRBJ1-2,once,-,CSVARGSHGYTF,TGCAGCGTTGCCAGGGGAAGTCATGGCTACACCTTC
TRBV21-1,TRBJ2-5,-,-,CASSKLGASGVPLVETQYF,TGTGCCAGCAGCAAACTTGGGGCTAGCGGGGTCCCGTTGGTGGAGACCCAGTACTTC
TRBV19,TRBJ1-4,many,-,CASNAYGTTNEKLFF,TGTGCCAGTAACGCTTACGGCACAACTAATGAAAAACTGTTTTTT
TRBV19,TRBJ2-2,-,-,CASSGPQVTGELFF,TGTGCCAGTAGTGGCCCCCAGGTCACCGGGGAGCTGTTTTTT
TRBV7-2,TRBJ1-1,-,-,CASSLVQDTEAFF,TGTGCCAGCAGCTTAGTCCAGGACACTGAAGCTTTCTTT
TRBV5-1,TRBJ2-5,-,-,CASSPPGTNRIGAQYF,TGCGCCAGCAGCCCACCCGGGACCAATCGAATAGGGGCCCAGTACTTC
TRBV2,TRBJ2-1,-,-,CASRGSGQFF,TGTGCCAGCAGAGGGAGCGGGCAGTTCTTC
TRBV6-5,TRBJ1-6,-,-,CASSYLTQGGNSPLHF,TGTGCCAGCAGTTACCTCACTCAGGGTGGTAATTCACCCCTCCACTTT
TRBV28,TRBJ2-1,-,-,CASSRRAASYNEQFF,TGTGCCAGCAGCCGTAGAGCGGCCTCCTACAATGAGCAGTTCTTC
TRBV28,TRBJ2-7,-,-,CASSLGRGSSYEQYF,TGTGCCAGCAGTTTGGGGAGGGGGAGCTCCTACGAGCAGTACTTC
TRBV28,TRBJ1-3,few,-,CASNPSRGAGNTIYF,TGTGCCAGCAACCCAAGTCGGGGGGCTGGAAACACCATATATTTT
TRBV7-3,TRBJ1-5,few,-,CASGGNQPQHF,TGTGCCAGCGGGGGGAACCAGCCCCAGCATTTT
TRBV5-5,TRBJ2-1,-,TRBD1,CASSLTGTGAYNEQFF,TGTGCCAGCAGCTTAACCGGGACAGGGGCCTACAATGAGCAGTTCTTC
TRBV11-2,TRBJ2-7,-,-,CASSFQGSDSNEQYF,TGTGCCAGCAGCTTTCAGGGCTCGGACAGTAACGAGCAGTACTTC
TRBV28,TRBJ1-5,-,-,CASSLSQGPRDQPQHF,TGTGCCAGCAGTTTATCACAGGGACCCAGGGATCAGCCCCAGCATTTT
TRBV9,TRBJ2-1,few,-,CASSVWGSSYNEQFF,TGTGCCAGCAGCGTTTGGGGCAGCTCCTACAATGAGCAGTTCTTC
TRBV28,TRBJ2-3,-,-,CASSLIPQARDTQYF,TGTGCCAGCAGTTTAATCCCGCAGGCTAGAGATACGCAGTATTTT
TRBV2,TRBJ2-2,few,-,CASSWARREGGTGELFF,TGTGCCAGCAGTTGGGCAAGGCGGGAAGGGGGCACCGGGGAGCTGTTTTTT
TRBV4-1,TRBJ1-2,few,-,CASSQEMVNGYTF,TGCGCCAGCAGCCAAGAAATGGTTAACGGCTACACCTTC
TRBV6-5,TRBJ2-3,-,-,CASSYTGVVADTQYF,TGTGCCAGCAGTTACACCGGGGTCGTGGCGGATACGCAGTATTTT
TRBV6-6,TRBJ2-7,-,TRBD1,CASRRSGDRGGYEQYF,TGTGCCAGCAGAAGGAGTGGGGACAGGGGAGGGTACGAGCAGTACTTC
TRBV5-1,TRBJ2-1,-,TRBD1,CASSLGDRDLGEQFF,TGCGCCAGCAGCTTGGGTGACAGGGATCTAGGTGAGCAGTTCTTC
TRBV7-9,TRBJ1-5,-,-,CASSGAGGGNQPQHF,TGTGCCAGCTCGGGAGCGGGGGGGGGCAATCAGCCCCAGCATTTT
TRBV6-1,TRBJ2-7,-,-,CASRGSGRLGEQYF,TGTGCCAGCAGGGGTAGCGGAAGGTTGGGCGAGCAGTACTTC
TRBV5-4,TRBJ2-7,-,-,CASRSQGGGSEQYF,TGTGCCAGCAGGTCCCAGGGAGGTGGCTCCGAGCAGTACTTC
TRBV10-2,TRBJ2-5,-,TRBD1,CATFRDREETQYF,TGCGCCACCTTCCGGGACAGGGAAGAGACCCAGTACTTC
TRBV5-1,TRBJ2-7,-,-,CASGSGTPYEQYF,TGCGCCAGCGGATCCGGGACACCGTACGAGCAGTACTTC
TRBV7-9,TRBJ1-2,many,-,CASSFPQGQDGYTF,TGTGCCAGCAGCTTCCCCCAGGGACAAGATGGCTACACCTTC
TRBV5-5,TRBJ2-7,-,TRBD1,CASSSTGTGDREQYF,TGTGCCAGCAGCTCCACCGGGACAGGGGATAGGGAGCAGTACTTC
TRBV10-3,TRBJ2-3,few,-,CAISDGRARTDTQYF,TGTGCCATCAGTGATGGGCGGGCCCGCACAGATACGCAGTATTTT
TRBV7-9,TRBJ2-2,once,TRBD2,CASSSRGLVNTGELFF,TGTGCCAGCAGCTCCCGAGGACTAGTGAACACCGGGGAGCTGTTTTTT
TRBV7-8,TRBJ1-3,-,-,CASSPGRNGNTIYF,TGTGCCAGCAGCCCGGGGAGGAATGGAAACACCATATATTTT
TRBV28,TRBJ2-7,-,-,CASSLPTGAGGEQYF,TGTGCCAGCAGTCTGCCCACAGGGGCCGGGGGCGAGCAGTACTTC
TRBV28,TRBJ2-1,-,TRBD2,CASSPGGRENEQFF,TGTGCCAGCAGTCCCGGCGGGAGAGAAAATGAGCAGTTCTTC
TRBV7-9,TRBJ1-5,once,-,CASSHNGLVGQPQHF,TGTGCCAGCAGCCACAACGGTTTGGTCGGCCAGCCCCAGCATTTT
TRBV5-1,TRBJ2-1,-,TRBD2,CASSYSGTSGRAPNEQFF,TGCGCCAGCAGCTATTCTGGGACTAGCGGGAGGGCCCCCAATGAGCAGTTCTTC
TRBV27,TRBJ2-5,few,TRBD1,CASSPWGQGAGKETQYF,TGTGCCAGCAGTCCTTGGGGACAGGGGGCTGGGAAAGAGACCCAGTACTTC
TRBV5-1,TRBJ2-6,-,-,CASSLSVGGSGANVLTF,TGCGCCAGCAGCTTGAGTGTCGGGGGCTCCGGGGCCAACGTCCTGACTTTC
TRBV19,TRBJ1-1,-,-,CASSIGRALVNTEAFF,TGTGCCAGTAGTATTGGCCGTGCACTCGTGAACACTGAAGCTTTCTTT
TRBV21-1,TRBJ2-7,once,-,CASKAGNSYEQYF,TGTGCCAGCAAGGCAGGGAACTCCTACGAGCAGTACTTC
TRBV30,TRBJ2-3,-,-,CAWSVTASTDTQYF,TGTGCCTGGAGTGTTACAGCTAGCACAGATACGCAGTATTTT
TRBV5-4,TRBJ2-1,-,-,CASSWEWGYNEQFF,TGTGCCAGCAGCTGGGAGTGGGGTTACAATGAGCAGTTCTTC
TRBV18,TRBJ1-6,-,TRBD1,CASSPVRTGPLSPLHF,TGTGCCAGCTCACCAGTAAGGACAGGGCCCCTGTCGCCCCTCCACTTT
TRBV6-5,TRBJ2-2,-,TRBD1,CASSRTGLELFF,TGTGCCAGCAGTCGGACAGGGCTGGAGCTGTTTTTT
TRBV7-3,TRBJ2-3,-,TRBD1,CASSRTGGTNTQYF,TGTGCCAGCAGTCGGACAGGAGGCACAAATACGCAGTATTTT
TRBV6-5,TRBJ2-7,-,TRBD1,CASSRQGWASYEQYF,TGTGCCAGCAGCCGACAGGGATGGGCCTCCTACGAGCAGTACTTC
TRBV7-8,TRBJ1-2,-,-,CASSLGMRQGIGTF,TGTGCCAGCAGCTTAGGAATGAGGCAGGGAATCGGCACCTTC
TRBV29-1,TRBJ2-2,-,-,CSVDRANTGELFF,TGCAGCGTTGACAGGGCGAACACCGGGGAGCTGTTTTTT
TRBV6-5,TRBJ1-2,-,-,CASKQGRRGYTF,TGTGCCAGCAAACAGGGTCGTAGGGGCTACACCTTC
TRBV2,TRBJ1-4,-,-,CASSEDSGFIEKLFF,TGTGCCAGCAGTGAGGACTCGGGATTTATTGAAAAACTGTTTTTT
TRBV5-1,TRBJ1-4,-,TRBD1,CASSLGDRDREKLFF,TGCGCCAGCAGCTTGGGGGACAGGGATCGCGAAAAACTGTTTTTT